The next 25 T cell receptor beta chains were all read from a single sample in a study of molecular identifiers for immune sequencing clone quantification. Each CDR3 protein gets one entry after TCRdb re-called the PCR reads with MiXCR. Here the sample spans more than 450,000 distinct CDR3 sequences, around 23% being singletons. The sample taken for sequencing was naive CD8+ T cells from blood, with Jurkat cell RNA spiked in. As to subset: FACS-sorted CD8+CD4-CCR7+CD45RA+ naive T cells. Every receptor here comes from a human donor in good health. Some libraries in this study had Jurkat cell RNA spiked in.

This clonotype was seen a few times. V is TRBV25-1 and J is TRBJ2-7, with a tentative D call TRBD2 (5 bases). Trimming stripped 2 bases from V and 0 bases from J, with 8 bases between. The CDR3 contains 14 residues. Looked up from germline, CDR1 is MGHDK and CDR2 is SYGVNS. The CDR3 spells CASSERDTSYEQYF. DNA for the CDR3: TGTGCCAGCAGTGAACGGGATACCTCCTACGAGCAGTACTTC.

A remark on this clonotype: This may stem from a read error, because a much larger clone lies one nucleotide away. The rearrangement uses TRBV20-1 and TRBJ1-5; 7 bases line up with TRBD1. Germline CDR1 is DFQATT and CDR2 is SNEGSKA (reference sequence). The CDR3 sequence is 14 residues long. CDR3 in DNA: TGCAGTGCTACTGACAGGGTTGGCAATCAGCCCCGGCATTTT. It translates to CSATDRVGNQPRHF.

Worth noting for this clonotype: A much larger clone lies one base from this, so it may be a read error. This chain joins TRBV7-9 and TRBJ2-5; the match to TRBD2 covers 11 bases. The CDR3 consists of 15 residues. CDR1 and CDR2 from the germline V gene are SEHNR and FQNEAQ (reference sequence). The CDR3 sequence is CTSSPLTSGTETQYF. In nucleotides, the CDR3 is TGTACCAGCAGCCCGTTGACTAGCGGGACAGAGACCCAGTACTTC.

This clonotype was recorded only once. One end of the junction does not line up with germline, which may come from a read error. The V call is TRBV9, the J call TRBJ1-4; 7 positions match TRBD1. The CDR3 has 16 amino acids. Germline lookup yields CDR1 SGDLS and CDR2 YYNGEE. The CDR3 bases are TGTGCCAGCGGCGTCGAGGGGGCCGTGGCTAATGAAAAACTGTTTTTT. Residues: CASGVEGAVANEKLFF.

This chain joins TRBV27 and TRBJ2-3; weak D call: TRBD1 (5 bases). The V end lost 3 bases, the J end lost 1 base, and 14 bases lay between the germline ends. The CDR3 consists of 16 residues. Germline V gene sequence: CDR1 MNHEY, CDR2 SMNVEV (reference sequence). CDR3 residues: CASSLVIGAGTDTQYF. In DNA form, the CDR3 reads TGTGCCAGCAGTTTGGTGATTGGGGCGGGCACAGATACGCAGTATTTT.

The rearrangement links TRBV20-1 to TRBJ2-5; D remains unclear. V was shortened by 0 bases and J by 5 bases, with 16 bases between the two germline ends. This CDR3 spans 15 amino acids. Germline V lookup: CDR1 DFQATT, CDR2 SNEGSKA (reference sequence). The CDR3 coding sequence is TGCAGTGCTAGAGATCCCAACTATAGTGAGGAGACCCAGTACTTC. It is translated as CSARDPNYSEETQYF.

This clonotype was counted only a few times. The rearrangement uses TRBV6-5 and TRBJ2-7; 9 positions match TRBD1. The CDR3 covers 15 residues. From germline, CDR1 is MNHEY and CDR2 SVGAGI. The V segment lost 2 bases and the J segment 5 bases; nucleotides outside the gene matches: 7. The CDR3 DNA is TGTGCCAGCAGTTACGGGGGACAGGGAAGCGACGAGCAGTACTTC. As protein: CASSYGGQGSDEQYF.

This clonotype has a count of ten or more. This chain links TRBV28 with TRBJ1-1; D unresolved. The length of the CDR3 is 12 residues. Germline-derived CDR1 and CDR2 are MDHEN and SYDVKM. Trimming shortened V by 3 bases and J by 3 bases, and 5 bases separated the two germline ends. The chain's CDR3 is CASSFQYTEAFF. The CDR3 DNA is TGTGCCAGCAGTTTTCAGTACACTGAAGCTTTCTTT.

Only a few counts were recorded for this clonotype. This chain connects TRBV6-1 to TRBJ2-2; 10 positions agree with TRBD2. Germline V gene lookup returns CDR1 MNHNS and CDR2 SASEGT. This CDR3 has 18 amino acids. The junction had 10 bases not matched to a gene; V was cut back by 3 bases and J by 3 bases. CDR3 in DNA: TGTGCCAGCAGTGACCTCCTCGGGCTAGCGGGAGACACCGGGGAGCTGTTTTTT. This encodes CASSDLLGLAGDTGELFF.

In regard to this clonotype: A much larger clone lies one base from this, so it may be a read error. The chain employs TRBV4-1 and TRBJ1-1; D remains unclear. Germline CDR1 MGHRA, CDR2 YSYEKL. The CDR3 contains 14 residues. The CDR3 sequence: CASSQDTMETAAFF. CDR3 DNA: TGCGCCAGCAGCCAAGATACCATGGAGACTGCAGCTTTCTTT.

This sequence joins TRBV7-9 and TRBJ2-1; a weak D match, TRBD2 (6 bases). The CDR3 has 13 amino acids. V was cut by 5 bases and J by 5 bases, with 10 bases left in between. CDR1 and CDR2 (germline): SEHNR, FQNEAQ (reference sequence). Written as DNA, the CDR3 is TGTGCCAGCAGCACTGGACTACACAATGAGCAGTTCTTC. The encoded protein is CASSTGLHNEQFF.

In its sample, this clonotype was seen a few times. The rearrangement uses TRBV4-3 and TRBJ2-2, with D tentatively TRBD1 (5 bases). Germline CDR1 is LGHNA and CDR2 is YSLEER. V was clipped by 1 base and J by 7 bases, with 16 bases between them. This CDR3 comprises 16 residues. CDR3 amino acids: CASSQVASGLGGELFF. The CDR3 bases are TGCGCCAGCAGCCAAGTAGCTTCAGGGCTCGGCGGGGAGCTGTTTTTT.

This clonotype was found a few times. This chain links TRBV3-1 with TRBJ1-6; possible D gene TRBD1, 5 bases. Germline assignment: CDR1 LGHDT and CDR2 YNNKEL (reference sequence). The CDR3 runs 18 residues. V was trimmed by 0 bases and J by 7 bases, leaving 19 bases between them. CDR3: CASSQDSRFRGLNSPLHF. As DNA, the CDR3 is TGTGCCAGCAGCCAAGATAGTAGGTTTAGGGGTTTGAATTCACCCCTCCACTTT.

A few counts support this clonotype. The genes are TRBV19 and TRBJ1-5, with a weak D call TRBD1 (6 bases). CDR1 and CDR2 from the germline V gene are LNHDA and SQIVND (reference sequence). The CDR3 spans 14 residues. V lost 4 bases and J 1 base, leaving 8 bases between the germline ends. The CDR3 sequence: CASSTGTSNQPQHF. CDR3 nucleotide sequence: TGTGCCAGTAGTACTGGGACAAGCAATCAGCCCCAGCATTTT. The full variable domain, its missing parts supplied by reference TRBV19 and TRBJ1-5, is DGGITQSPKYLFRKEGQNVTLSCEQNLNHDAMYWYRQDPGQGLRLIYYSQIVNDFQKGDIAEGYSVSREKKESFPLTVTSAQKNPTAFYLCASSTGTSNQPQHFGDGTRLSIL.

The V call is TRBV27, the J call TRBJ2-7, with 12 bases that match TRBD2. The CDR3 consists of 14 residues. After removal of 9 bases from V and 3 bases from J, the junction contained 6 bases not matched to a gene. The germline CDR1 and CDR2 sequences are MNHEY and SMNVEV (reference sequence). The CDR3 bases are TGTGCCAGTGGACTAGCGGGGCCTTTCTACGAGCAGTACTTC. Its translation is CASGLAGPFYEQYF.

With regard to this clonotype: One end of the junction varies from germline; a read error may be responsible. This chain uses TRBV7-8 with TRBJ2-7, with a weak D call TRBD1 (7 bases). Matching the DNA end better, TRBJ2-5 makes the J call doubtful. This CDR3 is built from 16 residues. Looked up from germline, CDR1 is SGHVS and CDR2 is FQNEAQ. The CDR3 reads CASGLAMRGQQETQYF. In DNA form, the CDR3 reads TGTGCCAGCGGCTTAGCGATGCGGGGACAGCAAGAGACCCAGTACTTC.

There are many counts of this clonotype. This sequence joins TRBV29-1 and TRBJ1-1; the D gene is possibly TRBD1 (5 bases). The V gene lost 5 bases and the J gene lost 4 bases, with 8 bases spanning the gap. This CDR3 has 11 amino acids. Germline CDR1 is SQVTM and CDR2 is ANQGSEA. CDR3 loop: CSVPGGTEAFF. CDR3 DNA sequence: TGCAGCGTTCCTGGGGGCACTGAAGCTTTCTTT.

The sample holds one count of this clonotype. A much more abundant neighbour one base away suggests this may be a read error. The chain combines TRBV3-1 with TRBJ2-3, with D unresolved. Germline lookup yields CDR1 LGHDT and CDR2 YNNKEL (reference sequence). CDR3 size: 15 residues. Deletions cut 1 base from V and 2 bases from J, with 10 bases between. CDR3: CASSQAQIYTDTQYF. The CDR3, as DNA: TGTGCCAGCAGCCAAGCTCAGATTTACACAGATACGCAGTATTTT.

Many counts were recorded for this clonotype. The rearrangement uses TRBV9 and TRBJ1-1; D not certain. This CDR3 region has 13 residues. The germline gives CDR1 SGDLS, CDR2 YYNGEE. The V end was cut by 0 bases, the J end by 6 bases, with 9 bases between. The CDR3 DNA reads TGTGCCAGCAGCGTAGGAGTGGCCTCTGAAGCTTTCTTT. It is translated as CASSVGVASEAFF.

The sample holds many counts of this clonotype. The CDR3 loop reads CASSSRDVGAYEQYF. The CDR3 nucleotides are TGTGCCAGCAGCTCCCGGGACGTAGGAGCCTACGAGCAGTACTTC. The chain combines TRBV7-9 with TRBJ2-7, with D perhaps being TRBD1 or TRBD2 (5 bases each). Trimming took 4 bases from V and 2 from J, leaving 15 bases between them. The CDR3 consists of 15 residues. CDR1 and CDR2 (germline): SEHNR, FQNEAQ (reference sequence).

The chain uses TRBV19 and TRBJ1-5; maybe TRBD1 (6 bases). The CDR3 spans 14 residues. Trimming left V 5 bases short and J 9 bases short, with 17 bases between. CDR1 and CDR2 (germline): LNHDA, SQIVND (reference sequence). The CDR3 DNA reads as TGTGCCAGTAGTTTGGACAGCGGAACTCGGCCCCAGCATTTT. Its translation: CASSLDSGTRPQHF.

The chain uses TRBV7-8 and TRBJ2-7, with 9 nucleotides matching TRBD1. The CDR3 totals 15 residues. V was clipped by 4 bases and J by 4 bases; unmatched bases: 8. The germline CDR1 and CDR2 sequences are SGHVS and FQNEAQ. The DNA of the CDR3 is TGTGCCAGCAGCTCATCGGGACAGGGTTATTACGAGCAGTACTTC. Protein product: CASSSSGQGYYEQYF.

The chain couples TRBV7-2 to TRBJ1-6; 8 bases align to TRBD1. This CDR3 has 20 residues. The V gene's germline CDR1 is SGHTA and CDR2 FQGNSA. With 5 bases clipped from V and 8 bases from J, the junction kept 23 bases outside the gene matches. CDR3 in amino acids: CASSTETGEYTLILDSPLHF. The CDR3 region has the DNA TGTGCCAGCAGCACAGAGACAGGGGAATATACCCTCATACTTGATTCACCCCTCCACTTT.

This rearrangement joins TRBV5-8 to TRBJ2-7; TRBD2 might be the D (5 bases). The V end lost 2 bases, the J end lost 3 bases, and 15 bases lay between the germline ends. This CDR3 contains 15 residues. Germline assignment: CDR1 SGHTS and CDR2 YDEGEE. CDR3 amino acids: CASSFWVSGFYEQYF. CDR3 coding DNA: TGTGCCAGCAGCTTCTGGGTGTCGGGGTTCTACGAGCAGTACTTC.

This clonotype occurred a few times. The J gene is TRBJ1-1, the V gene TRBV7-9, with D possibly TRBD1 on 5 matching bases. The CDR3 is 15 residues long. Germline loops: CDR1 SEHNR, CDR2 FQNEAQ (reference sequence). Trimming took off 5 bases at V and 7 bases at J, with 20 bases between the two ends. The CDR3 loop is CASSIRDPTENEAFF. In DNA form, the CDR3 reads TGTGCCAGCAGCATAAGGGACCCGACAGAGAATGAAGCTTTCTTT.